The clone carrying this T cell receptor beta chain was recorded only once. Its specificity is unknown. The PCR used 60 Vbeta and 13 Jbeta primers. TCRdb's table, derived via immunoSEQ multiplex PCR, lists solely in-frame clones and lacks some. Of around 140,000 clones in the sample, about four fifths were seen once. The data are from a study of cytomegalovirus exposure and HLA in healthy donors. Study-level findings and limits: Roughly 170 TCR beta chains were listed as cytomegalovirus-associated. V- and J-gene trimming of TCR beta was linked (in a later analysis) to a missense DCLRE1C variant.

The CDR3 consists of 16 residues. The germline V gene encodes CDR1 SGHNT and CDR2 YYREEE (reference sequence). J was trimmed by 8 bases and V by 4 bases; bases with no gene match: 15. The clonotype comes from a man in his forties in good health and CMV-seronegative. Sequenced: PBMCs. The chain recombines TRBV5-4 with TRBJ1-2; 9 bases are a match to TRBD1. The CDR3 protein is CASSPGQGPQYVGYTF. The CDR3 coding sequence is TGTGCCAGCAGCCCGGGACAGGGCCCGCAGTATGTCGGCTACACCTTC.